Described below is a single T cell receptor beta chain sequence and its context. This clonotype has ten or more counts. Its antigen remains undetermined. Per-nucleotide qualities are absent, and no much larger clonotype sits a single base away. Preparation of the library involved 5' RACE. TCRdb shows the sequencer as Illumina HiSeq 2000. Template switching added a universal primer binding site, and the final cDNA carried a unique molecular identifier that allowed TCR cDNA molecules to be counted accurately. Specific primers in the conserved constant-segment region were used to synthesize first-strand cDNA for TCR alpha and beta chains. To control for contamination, every cDNA library was double barcoded, receiving both a SMART-Mk sample barcode and Illumina barcodes. Two successive PCR steps introduced TruSeq adapter sequences along with Illumina sample barcodes. The TCR alpha and beta cDNA libraries were sequenced on the Illumina HiSeq platform using custom primers. On the authors' methods: MiGEC was used to process raw reads and extract unique molecular identifiers, and MiXCR was used to find CDR3 positions. For each individual, recombination models were inferred using an EM algorithm with the repgenHMM and IGoR tools. Shared clonotype analysis was performed with the tcR package in R, normalizing sharing by the product of cloneset sizes. To study raw recombination free of thymic and clonal selection effects, out-of-frame nonproductive sequences were analyzed. TCRdb passed the public sequencing reads through fastp at Q25 and MiXCR, retaining productive beta sequences. Rows with one shared CDR3 protein collapse into an entry with the most common genes and DNA. What appears here as the V and J calls and clone size reflects TCRdb's work, not the paper's. The sample profile shows about 690,000 distinct CDR3 sequences; around 6% of them were found once. The leading ten clones occupy around 2% of the sample.

Via the germline V gene, CDR1 is KGHDR and CDR2 SFDVKD. From its cysteine to its phenylalanine, the CDR3 spans 16 amino acids. CDR3 DNA is the only sequence kept; it has 48 bases, read in frame from the first base. V is pared back by 4 bases and J by 2 bases, with 11 bases lying between the germline termini. The sample belongs to a study of identical twins listed by TCRdb under 2016. A note on the overall study: The study deep-sequenced TCR alpha and beta repertoires from monozygotic twins, unrelated adults of various ages and cord blood to test whether fetal clonotypes persist. Replicate twin experiments were performed at different times using different library preparation protocols to rule out contamination. Here is what the overall study found, with its caveats: Excess twin sharing in beta out-of-frame sequences was weaker because fewer shared sequences lowered the signal-to-noise ratio. Fewer insertions were carried by abundant cord blood beta clonotypes, a similar but weaker trend appeared in young adult naive repertoires, and no such trend appeared in memory repertoires. Out-of-frame TCR alpha sequences shared between twins showed an excess of low generation-probability sequences compared with coincidental sharing between unrelated individuals. Because the same donors could not be followed over many years, the conclusions depended on cross-sectional statistical analysis. Invariant T cells such as MAIT and iNKT could partly confound zero-insertion analyses, although diverse VJ usage argued against such confounding for most clonotypes. Recombination models systematically underestimated out-of-frame TCR alpha sharing in monozygotic twins but agreed with sharing between unrelated individuals.

Only healthy Caucasian donors were included. Three unrelated non-twin adults were also sequenced: a male aged 18 to 30, a male aged 50 to 59 and a female aged 50 to 59. Miltenyi CD45RO+ enrichment and human naive T-cell isolation kits were used to isolate memory (CD45RO+) and naive T cells from PBMC. Sequences were obtained from naive T cells sorted from blood. The cell subset or site tag for this specimen amounts to: cells isolated with a human naive T-cell isolation kit. This sequence originates from a man aged 18 to 29 in good health. Recombination connected TRBV24-1 to TRBJ2-6; tentative D gene TRBD1, with 6 bases matching. In nucleotide form, the sequence is TGTGCCACCAGTGACCCCACAGGGCCTGGGGCCAACGTCCTGACTTTC. This sequence encodes CATSDPTGPGANVLTF.